This T cell receptor (beta chain) was found in a study of blood T cell repertoires in COVID-19. At the level of the study: The United States, Italy and Spain were the sources of the acute and convalescent COVID-19 samples. Sources were T cells, B-cell-depleted T cells, or PBMCs; the material itself was cDNA or gDNA.

The V end lost 8 bases, the J end lost 0 bases, and 25 bases lay between the germline ends. The length of the CDR3 is 18 residues. Per germline, CDR1 SEHNR and CDR2 FQNEAQ (reference sequence). The authors' processing: Researchers report that nucleated cell counts were estimated from reference gene primer amplification. TCRdb keeps only in-frame clones here, not all; method: immunoSEQ multiplex PCR. That table furnishes V, J and clone size, whereas the DNA furnished D and trimming. The sample shows about 200,000 clones, 80% to 90% of them seen only once. The sequencing sample was made of peripheral blood. This TCR came from an elderly woman with acute or convalescent COVID-19. The V call is TRBV7-9, the J call TRBJ1-2; the D gene is possibly TRBD1 (6 bases). The CDR3 nucleotides read TGTGCCAGCCAAGAACTCGGGACACCATCCTCAGCTAACTATGGCTACACCTTC. It yields the protein CASQELGTPSSANYGYTF.